This TCR beta chain was identified during a study of blood T cell repertoires in COVID-19. Study as a whole: In each case, the material was cDNA or gDNA derived from T cells, B-cell-depleted T cells, or PBMCs.

Sequencing was performed with immunoSEQ multiplex PCR; in TCRdb, only in-frame clones are kept and a portion is missing. The sample contains a few hundred thousand clones, around 85% of which appear only once. The CDR3 is made up of 13 amino acids. V was shortened by 2 bases and J by 7 bases, with 11 bases between the two germline ends. CDR1 MNHEY and CDR2 SVGAGI come from the germline V gene. The TCR sequence derives from a woman under 30 with acute or convalescent COVID-19. V and J are TRBV6-5 and TRBJ1-1; no clear D. The sequencing sample was made of peripheral blood. Here the CDR3 reads CASSYGQINEAFF. CDR3 bases: TGTGCCAGCAGTTACGGGCAGATTAATGAAGCTTTCTTT.